The 10 T cell receptor beta chains presented below share a single source sample, sequenced in a study of beta chain features in type 1 diabetes. Study-wide results and caveats: A moderate, significant TCRB CDR3 shortening appeared in type 1 diabetes across four CD4+ subsets.

As every portion of the isolated RNA was reverse transcribed, the sequencing read expressed TCRB transcripts. The assay was immunoSEQ multiplex PCR, and TCRdb's table has in-frame clones only and misses some. The data contain about 300,000 clones, roughly 14% of them seen just once; the ten biggest clones take up roughly 0.016%. Their antigens are not known. The sample consisted of naive CD4+ T cells from blood. These TCRs come from a woman aged 18-30 years with type 1 diabetes.

This clone was seen a handful of times. This chain connects TRBV5-1 to TRBJ2-1, with 9 bases fitting TRBD2. V dropped 1 base and J dropped 4; count of bases not matched to a gene: 3. The CDR3 sequence is 15 residues long. Germline V CDR1 and CDR2: SGHRS, YFSETQ. CDR3 DNA sequence: TGCGCCAGCAGCTTGATCAGCGGGAGGTACAATGAGCAGTTCTTC. Protein sequence: CASSLISGRYNEQFF.

This sequence joins TRBV30 and TRBJ1-1; D might be TRBD1 (5 bases). The CDR3 length is 15 residues. The germline V gene has CDR1 GTSNPN and CDR2 SVGIG (reference sequence). V lost 0 bases and J 3 bases, leaving 14 bases between the germline ends. CDR3 loop: CAWSVKGVGDTEAFF. The CDR3, as DNA: TGTGCCTGGAGTGTTAAAGGGGTAGGAGACACTGAAGCTTTCTTT.

There are a few counts of this clone. The chain carries TRBV18 and TRBJ1-1; a possible D gene is TRBD1 (6 bases). Per germline, CDR1 KGHSH and CDR2 LQKENI. V lost 2 bases and J 1 base, leaving 11 bases between the germline ends. This CDR3 is built from 15 residues. CDR3 coding DNA: TGTGCCAGCTCACCAGACAACAGGGCGAACACTGAAGCTTTCTTT. Translation gives CASSPDNRANTEAFF. Filled out from reference TRBV18 and TRBJ1-1, the complete variable domain reads NAGVMQNPRHLVRRRGQEARLRCSPMKGHSHVYWYRQLPEEGLKFMVYLQKENIIDESGMPKERFSAEFPKEGPSILRIQQVVRGDSAAYFCASSPDNRANTEAFFGQGTRLTVV.

This clone is a singleton in its sample. V is TRBV27 and J is TRBJ1-2; 7 nucleotides line up with TRBD1. The germline CDR1 and CDR2 sequences are MNHEY and SMNVEV (reference sequence). The CDR3 runs to 15 residues. With V trimmed by 6 bases and J by 6 bases, 13 bases remained unmatched. CDR3 nucleotide sequence: TGTGCCAGCAGGCACGCGACAGGGAAGGGCCATGGCTACACCTTC. Translation gives CASRHATGKGHGYTF.

The sample holds a few counts of this clone. This rearrangement joins TRBV5-6 to TRBJ2-1; possibly TRBD1 for D (6 bases). Germline CDR1 SGHDT, CDR2 YYEEEE. The CDR3 spans 14 residues. V was shortened by 4 bases and J by 5 bases, with 13 bases between the two germline ends. As DNA, the CDR3 is TGTGCCAGCAGCCTTACAGGGTTGAACAATGAGCAGTTCTTC. Encoded protein: CASSLTGLNNEQFF.

This clone was seen a handful of times. Other DNA sequences in the sample encode the same CDR3. This rearrangement joins TRBV5-1 to TRBJ2-1; 7 bases are shared with TRBD2. Per germline, CDR1 SGHRS and CDR2 YFSETQ. Germline trimming cut 5 bases from V and 7 bases from J; bases unmatched to any gene: 3. The CDR3 length is 12 residues. In DNA, the CDR3 is TGCGCCAGCAGTTCCGGGGGGAATGAGCAGTTCTTC. Translating it yields CASSSGGNEQFF.

V gene TRBV11-3 combines with J gene TRBJ2-1; 7 bases map to TRBD2. The V gene's germline CDR1 is SGHNT and CDR2 YENEEA. CDR3 length: 18 amino acids. Germline trimming cut 5 bases from V and 1 base from J; bases unmatched to any gene: 14. The CDR3 DNA reads as TGTGCCAGCAGCGCTCCCAGACTAGCCGAGCGTTCCTACAATGAGCAGTTCTTC. This sequence encodes CASSAPRLAERSYNEQFF.

The sample holds a few counts of this clone. V usage is TRBV6-1 and J usage is TRBJ2-1; possibly TRBD2 for D (6 bases). The CDR3 sequence is 18 residues long. V was trimmed by 0 bases and J by 3 bases, leaving 18 bases between them. CDR1 MNHNS and CDR2 SASEGT come from the germline V gene. The CDR3 protein is CASSEALAGYTIYNEQFF. In DNA form, the CDR3 reads TGTGCCAGCAGTGAAGCGCTGGCGGGGTACACGATCTACAATGAGCAGTTCTTC.

The chain recombines TRBV7-2 with TRBJ1-2; 10 bases agree with TRBD1. In germline, CDR1 is SGHTA, CDR2 FQGNSA. This CDR3 contains 14 residues. The ends lost 5 bases at V and 6 bases at J; junction bases unmatched: 6. The CDR3 protein is CASSIGTGVHGYTF. The CDR3 region has the DNA TGTGCCAGCAGCATAGGGACAGGGGTGCATGGCTACACCTTC.

This clone has just a few counts. V and J are TRBV10-3 and TRBJ2-1; 10 bases are shared with TRBD2. The CDR3 spans 17 residues. The V gene end was trimmed by 5 bases and the J gene end by 2 bases; junction bases not matched to a gene: 9. Germline loops: CDR1 ENHRY, CDR2 SYGVKD. This CDR3 reads CAISKLTSGLAYNEQFF. CDR3 bases: TGTGCCATCAGTAAACTGACTAGCGGGTTAGCCTACAATGAGCAGTTCTTC.